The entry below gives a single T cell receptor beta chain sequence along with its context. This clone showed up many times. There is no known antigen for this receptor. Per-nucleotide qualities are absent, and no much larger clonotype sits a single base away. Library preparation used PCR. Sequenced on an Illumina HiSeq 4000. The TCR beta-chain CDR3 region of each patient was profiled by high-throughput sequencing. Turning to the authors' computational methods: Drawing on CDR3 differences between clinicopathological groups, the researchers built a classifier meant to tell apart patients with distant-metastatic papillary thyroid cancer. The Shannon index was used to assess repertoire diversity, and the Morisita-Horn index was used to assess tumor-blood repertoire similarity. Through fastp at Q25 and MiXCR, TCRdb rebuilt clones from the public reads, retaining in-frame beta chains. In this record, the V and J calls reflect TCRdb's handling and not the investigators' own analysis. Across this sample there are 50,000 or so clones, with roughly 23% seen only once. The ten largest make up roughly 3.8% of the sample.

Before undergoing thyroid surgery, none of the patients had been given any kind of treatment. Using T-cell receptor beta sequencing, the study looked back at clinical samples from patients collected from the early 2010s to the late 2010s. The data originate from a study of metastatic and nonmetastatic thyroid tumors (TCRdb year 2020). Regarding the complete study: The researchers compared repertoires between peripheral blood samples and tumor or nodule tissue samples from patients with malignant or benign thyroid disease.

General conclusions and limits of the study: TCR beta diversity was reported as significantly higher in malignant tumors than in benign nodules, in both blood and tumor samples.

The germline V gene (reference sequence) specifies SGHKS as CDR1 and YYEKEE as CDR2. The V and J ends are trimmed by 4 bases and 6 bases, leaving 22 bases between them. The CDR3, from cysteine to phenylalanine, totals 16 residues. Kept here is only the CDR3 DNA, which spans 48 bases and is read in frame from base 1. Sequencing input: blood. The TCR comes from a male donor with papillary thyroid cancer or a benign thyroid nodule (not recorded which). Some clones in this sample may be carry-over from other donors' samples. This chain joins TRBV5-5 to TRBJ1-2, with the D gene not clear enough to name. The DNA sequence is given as TGTGCCAGCAGCCCCACTTCCCCAGCGCTGGGTAATGGCTACACCTTC. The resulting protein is CASSPTSPALGNGYTF. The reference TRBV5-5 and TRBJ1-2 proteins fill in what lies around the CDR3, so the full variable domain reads DAGVTQSPTHLIKTRGQQVTLRCSPISGHKSVSWYQQVLGQGPQFIFQYYEKEERGRGNFPDRFSARQFPNYSSELNVNALLLGDSALYLCASSPTSPALGNGYTFGSGTRLTVV.